One and the same sample provided the 29 T cell receptor beta chains below, sequenced in a study of blood T cell repertoires in COVID-19. Clones were read by immunoSEQ multiplex PCR, and TCRdb kept only the in-frame ones, dropping some. The sample consists of about 230,000 clones, 75% to 85% of them appearing once. The specimen sequenced was peripheral blood. These receptors all come from a woman between 45 and 65 years old with acute or convalescent COVID-19.

This clone was observed at least ten times. V and J are TRBV14 and TRBJ2-7; D not resolved. There are 14 residues in the CDR3. CDR1 and CDR2 from the germline V gene are SGHDN and FVKESK. The V end lost 1 base, the J end lost 2 bases, and 9 bases lay between the germline ends. DNA of the CDR3: TGTGCCAGCAGCCAAGGGCAAATCCCCTACGAGCAGTACTTC. It codes for CASSQGQIPYEQYF.

This chain links TRBV24-1 with TRBJ2-3, with a tentative D call TRBD1 (6 bases). This CDR3 is 14 amino acids long. Germline CDR1 is KGHDR and CDR2 is SFDVKD. Between the trimmed V and J ends, which lost 9 bases and 3 bases, there was a span of 15 bases. The CDR3 reads CATEPQGTTDTQYF. CDR3 DNA: TGTGCCACCGAGCCACAGGGAACAACAGATACGCAGTATTTT.

The V and J genes are TRBV19 and TRBJ2-1; 8 bases are a match to TRBD2. Per the germline V gene, CDR1 is LNHDA and CDR2 is SQIVND (reference sequence). The CDR3 runs to 17 residues. V lost 3 bases, J lost 8 bases, and 15 bases stayed unmatched. This CDR3 is CASSIRGSGSGRDEQFF. The DNA of the CDR3 is TGTGCCAGTAGTATTAGGGGAAGCGGATCCGGGAGGGATGAGCAGTTCTTC. The complete variable domain, with remaining parts taken from reference TRBV19 and TRBJ2-1, reads DGGITQSPKYLFRKEGQNVTLSCEQNLNHDAMYWYRQDPGQGLRLIYYSQIVNDFQKGDIAEGYSVSREKKESFPLTVTSAQKNPTAFYLCASSIRGSGSGRDEQFFGPGTRLTVL.

This chain connects TRBV7-9 to TRBJ1-5, with D perhaps TRBD1 (6 bases). CDR3 length: 13 amino acids. V gave up 7 bases and J gave up 4 bases, with 11 bases separating them. Germline V gene sequence: CDR1 SEHNR, CDR2 FQNEAQ (reference sequence). For the CDR3, the DNA is TGTGCCAGCACCCAGGGGCCAAATCAGCCCCAGCATTTT. It translates to CASTQGPNQPQHF. Variable domain in full (rest from reference TRBV7-9 and TRBJ1-5): DTGVSQNPRHKITKRGQNVTFRCDPISEHNRLYWYRQTLGQGPEFLTYFQNEAQLEKSRLLSDRFSAERPKGSFSTLEIQRTEQGDSAMYLCASTQGPNQPQHFGDGTRLSIL.

The chain uses TRBV13 and TRBJ1-1; no clear D gene. There are 16 residues in the CDR3. The germline V and J ends were trimmed by 5 bases and 5 bases, with 21 bases remaining between them. Germline CDR1 and CDR2: PRHDT and FYEKMQ (reference sequence). CDR3 coding DNA: TGTGCCAGCAGCACCACCCCGTCCGTTAGCGGAACTGAAGCTTTCTTT. It yields the protein CASSTTPSVSGTEAFF.

This rearrangement joins TRBV30 to TRBJ2-5, with a weak D call TRBD1 (5 bases). From germline, CDR1 is GTSNPN and CDR2 SVGIG (reference sequence). Trimming left V 4 bases short and J 5 bases short, with 14 bases between. CDR3 length: 13 amino acids. The CDR3 here is CAWKPQGTETQYF. Written as DNA, the CDR3 is TGTGCCTGGAAACCCCAGGGTACGGAGACCCAGTACTTC.

This chain connects TRBV7-2 to TRBJ1-2; no clear D. The CDR3 sequence is 12 residues long. Between the trimmed V and J ends, which lost 0 bases and 8 bases, there was a span of 7 bases. Germline CDR1 SGHTA, CDR2 FQGNSA. This chain's CDR3 is CASSLARQGYTF. In DNA form, the CDR3 reads TGTGCCAGCAGCTTAGCGAGGCAAGGCTACACCTTC. Filled out from reference TRBV7-2 and TRBJ1-2, the complete variable domain reads GAGVSQSPSNKVTEKGKDVELRCDPISGHTALYWYRQSLGQGLEFLIYFQGNSAPDKSGLPSDRFSAERTGGSVSTLTIQRTQQEDSAVYLCASSLARQGYTFGSGTRLTVV.

V usage is TRBV3-1 (or the pseudogene TRBV3-2) and J usage is TRBJ2-1; D is possibly TRBD2 (6 bases). The length of the CDR3 is 16 residues. Germline assignment: CDR1 LGHDT and CDR2 YNNKEL (reference sequence). Trimming cost V 4 bases and J 0 bases, with 13 bases left between them. CDR3 region: CASSPTGDLSYNEQFF. The DNA of the CDR3 is TGTGCCAGCAGCCCGACGGGGGACCTCTCCTACAATGAGCAGTTCTTC.

This clone was counted once. The chain couples TRBV5-5 to TRBJ1-2; 9 bases agree with TRBD1. The V gene's germline CDR1 is SGHKS and CDR2 YYEKEE (reference sequence). Trimming took 0 bases from V and 6 from J; bases not matched to a gene: 6. The CDR3 totals 15 residues. CDR3: CASSLDGQGYDGYTF. The CDR3 region has the DNA TGTGCCAGCAGCTTGGACGGACAGGGGTATGATGGCTACACCTTC. The full variable domain, rest sourced from reference TRBV5-5 and TRBJ1-2, is DAGVTQSPTHLIKTRGQQVTLRCSPISGHKSVSWYQQVLGQGPQFIFQYYEKEERGRGNFPDRFSARQFPNYSSELNVNALLLGDSALYLCASSLDGQGYDGYTFGSGTRLTVV.

This clone was seen a single time. The rearrangement uses TRBV18 and TRBJ1-2; tentative D call: TRBD1 (5 bases). V dropped 3 bases and J dropped 4 bases, with 12 bases sitting between them. Germline V lookup: CDR1 KGHSH, CDR2 LQKENI. The CDR3 is 14 residues long. The CDR3 protein is CASSPPGGVYGYTF. DNA of the CDR3: TGTGCCAGCTCACCGCCGGGGGGGGTCTATGGCTACACCTTC.

This chain joins TRBV5-4 and TRBJ2-2; 9 bases are shared with TRBD1. The trim removed 3 bases at V and 1 base at J, leaving 4 bases unmatched. Germline V gene lookup returns CDR1 SGHNT and CDR2 YYREEE (reference sequence). This CDR3 has 16 residues. The CDR3 is CASSSRDRVNTGELFF. In nucleotides, the CDR3 is TGTGCCAGCAGCTCCCGGGACAGGGTGAACACCGGGGAGCTGTTTTTT.

As concerns this clone: The sample carries other DNA sequences with the same CDR3. The chain recombines TRBV6-5 with TRBJ1-2; D gene uncertain. This CDR3 has 12 residues. Trimming took 6 bases from V and 1 from J, leaving 6 bases between them. The V gene's germline CDR1 is MNHEY and CDR2 SVGAGI. CDR3 in DNA: TGTGCCAGCAGGGCCAATAACTATGGCTACACCTTC. Its translation is CASRANNYGYTF.

This chain uses TRBV10-3 with TRBJ1-1; D possibly corresponds to TRBD1 (5 bases). This CDR3 contains 13 residues. V gave up 8 bases and J gave up 0 bases, with 10 bases separating them. Per germline, CDR1 ENHRY and CDR2 SYGVKD. The CDR3 bases are TGTGCCATCGCGGACAACCTGAACACTGAAGCTTTCTTT. Translated: CAIADNLNTEAFF.

The chain links TRBV6-1 to TRBJ1-1; D not certain. Germline CDR1 MNHNS, CDR2 SASEGT. This CDR3 is built from 13 residues. Trimming cost V 3 bases and J 5 bases, with 10 bases left between them. In nucleotides, the CDR3 is TGTGCCAGCAGTGATAACAGTGTAACTGAAGCTTTCTTT. Amino acid sequence: CASSDNSVTEAFF.

In this sample, this clone turned up once. The rearrangement links TRBV27 to TRBJ2-5; D perhaps matches TRBD2 (5 bases). Between the trimmed V and J ends, which lost 5 bases and 9 bases, there was a span of 13 bases. From germline, CDR1 is MNHEY and CDR2 SMNVEV (reference sequence). This CDR3 region has 12 residues. CDR3 sequence: CASSPGERSQYF. CDR3 nucleotide sequence: TGTGCCAGCAGTCCCGGGGAGCGGTCCCAGTACTTC.

V and J are TRBV28 and TRBJ1-1, with a possible D match to TRBD1 (6 bases). The V end lost 2 bases, the J end lost 1 base, and 11 bases lay between the germline ends. Germline CDR1 MDHEN, CDR2 SYDVKM. The CDR3 sequence is 15 residues long. The CDR3 is CASSLRGHENTEAFF. CDR3 coding DNA: TGTGCCAGCAGTTTAAGGGGACACGAGAACACTGAAGCTTTCTTT. The full variable domain, its missing parts supplied by reference TRBV28 and TRBJ1-1, is DVKVTQSSRYLVKRTGEKVFLECVQDMDHENMFWYRQDPGLGLRLIYFSYDVKMKEKGDIPEGYSVSREKKERFSLILESASTNQTSMYLCASSLRGHENTEAFFGQGTRLTVV.

J is TRBJ1-1 and V is TRBV28; the D gene is possibly TRBD1 (5 bases). With 2 bases removed from V and 5 bases from J, the gap between germline ends came to 9 bases. The CDR3 spans 13 residues. Per the germline V gene, CDR1 is MDHEN and CDR2 is SYDVKM. DNA of the CDR3: TGTGCCAGCAGTTTAGGGGCGCGAACTGAAGCTTTCTTT. This gives the protein CASSLGARTEAFF.

The chain employs TRBV5-1 and TRBJ2-7; perhaps TRBD1 as D (6 bases). Between the trimmed V and J ends, which lost 4 bases and 0 bases, there was a span of 14 bases. The CDR3 covers 15 residues. Germline V lookup: CDR1 SGHRS, CDR2 YFSETQ. The CDR3 region has the DNA TGCGCCAGCAGCGGGGTAGACAGGACCTCCTACGAGCAGTACTTC. Translation gives CASSGVDRTSYEQYF.

The chain combines TRBV2 with TRBJ1-5, with a possible D match to TRBD1 (6 bases). Germline loops: CDR1 SNHLY, CDR2 FYNNEI. With 8 bases removed from V and 3 bases from J, the gap between germline ends came to 11 bases. CDR3 length equals 13 residues. Written as DNA, the CDR3 is TGTGCCAGCGTATACAGGGTCAATCAGCCCCAGCATTTT. Protein product: CASVYRVNQPQHF.

The CDR3: CASQQGGGEQFF. Written as DNA, the CDR3 is TGTGCCAGCCAACAGGGGGGTGGTGAGCAGTTCTTC. The gene calls are TRBV28 and TRBJ2-1, with 8 bases fitting TRBD1. The V gene's germline CDR1 is MDHEN and CDR2 SYDVKM. Trimming cost V 8 bases and J 9 bases; bases outside gene matches: 6. The CDR3 spans 12 residues.

This clone is a singleton in its sample. V usage is TRBV4-2 and J usage is TRBJ2-7; D is uncertain. The germline V gene has CDR1 LGHNA and CDR2 YNFKEQ. V gave up 2 bases and J gave up 0 bases, with 11 bases separating them. The length of the CDR3 is 15 residues. The CDR3 loop reads CASSQRLGSSYEQYF. For the CDR3, the DNA is TGTGCCAGCAGCCAAAGGTTGGGCAGCTCCTACGAGCAGTACTTC.

Here the CDR3 reads CASSSVQGGEQFF. The CDR3, as DNA: TGTGCCAGCTCATCAGTCCAGGGAGGTGAGCAGTTCTTC. V is TRBV18 and J is TRBJ2-1, with a possible D match to TRBD2 (6 bases). Germline CDR1 is KGHSH and CDR2 is LQKENI. CDR3 length: 13 residues. Trimming removed 5 bases from V and 9 bases from J, with 14 bases in between.

The V and J genes are TRBV19 and TRBJ1-1; D might be TRBD1 (6 bases). The germline gives CDR1 LNHDA, CDR2 SQIVND (reference sequence). This CDR3 is 15 amino acids long. The germline V and J ends were trimmed by 5 bases and 2 bases, with 15 bases remaining between them. In DNA, the CDR3 is TGTGCCAGTAGTGGGGGGGCAGGGCCTAACACTGAAGCTTTCTTT. Protein: CASSGGAGPNTEAFF.

V and J are TRBV27 and TRBJ1-6; no reliable D call. Trimming left V 3 bases short and J 4 bases short, with 7 bases between. The CDR3 is made up of 14 amino acids. In germline, CDR1 is MNHEY, CDR2 SMNVEV (reference sequence). In nucleotides, the CDR3 is TGTGCCAGCAGTTTGCAACAGTATAATTCACCCCTCCACTTT. It encodes CASSLQQYNSPLHF.

This CDR3 reads CASSQEGWPGWPTDTQYF. The CDR3 DNA reads as TGCGCCAGCAGCCAAGAAGGTTGGCCAGGGTGGCCCACAGATACGCAGTATTTT. The chain has TRBV4-1 and TRBJ2-3; TRBD1 is a possible D gene (5 bases). CDR3 length equals 18 residues. V was shortened by 0 bases and J by 2 bases, with 18 bases between the two germline ends. Germline V CDR1 and CDR2: MGHRA, YSYEKL.

This chain uses TRBV14 with TRBJ2-1; TRBD2 matches 7 bases. V was clipped by 5 bases and J by 9 bases; unmatched bases: 7. This CDR3 is built from 13 residues. Germline CDR1 reads SGHDN; CDR2 reads FVKESK. DNA for the CDR3: TGTGCCAGCAGCGCCCGACTAGCCTCTGAGCAGTTCTTC. Its protein product is CASSARLASEQFF.

J is TRBJ1-6 and V is TRBV14, with TRBD1 matching over 9 bases. V trimming: 4 bases; J trimming: 7 bases; junction bases outside the gene matches: 5. This CDR3 is built from 15 residues. CDR1 and CDR2 from the germline V gene are SGHDN and FVKESK. The CDR3 coding sequence is TGTGCCAGCAGCCCGGACAGGGGTAGAAATTCACCCCTCCACTTT. Translation gives CASSPDRGRNSPLHF.

The chain joins TRBV7-8 to TRBJ2-2; TRBD1 aligns across 7 bases. Per the germline V gene, CDR1 is SGHVS and CDR2 is FQNEAQ. Losses at the gene ends were 7 bases for V and 8 bases for J; bases not matched to a gene: 16. The length of the CDR3 is 16 residues. The CDR3 sequence: CASKRGGRGTPGELFF. Written as DNA, the CDR3 is TGTGCCAGCAAACGAGGGGGCCGGGGCACACCGGGGGAGCTGTTTTTT.

CDR3 sequence: CASSTAGGDYEQYF. In DNA form, the CDR3 reads TGTGCCAGCAGCACGGCAGGGGGCGACTACGAGCAGTACTTC. The chain couples TRBV5-6 to TRBJ2-7; TRBD1 aligns across 8 bases. The trim removed 4 bases at V and 3 bases at J, leaving 6 bases unmatched. The germline CDR1 and CDR2 sequences are SGHDT and YYEEEE. This CDR3 spans 14 amino acids.